This T cell receptor beta chain was recovered during a study of T cell responses to AZD1222 COVID-19 vaccine. Study-level points and caveats: Vaccine-associated CD4 TCRs spanned spike, dominant at 160-218 and 743-854. There were mostly white British donors and more females than males, and clonal diversity was possibly underestimated.

Regarding this clone: Its antigen is as yet unknown.

Assay: immunoSEQ multiplex PCR; the TCRdb copy retains only in-frame clones and omits some. The top ten hold about 8.9% of the sample, which has 150,000 to 180,000 clones, more than 75% seen once. Germline V gene data show CDR1 as LNHDA and CDR2 as SQIVND (reference sequence). CDR3 length: 15 amino acids. With 6 bases removed from V and 5 bases from J, the gap between germline ends came to 14 bases. This specimen consisted of peripheral blood, obtained 28 days after the second AZD1222 dose. The V call is TRBV19, the J call TRBJ1-6, with a tentative D call TRBD1 (6 bases). The clonotype was recovered from an adult who received the AZD1222 COVID-19 vaccine. CDR3 DNA sequence: TGTGCCAGTAGCCTCCGGGACACTCATAATTCACCCCTCCACTTT. Translation: CASSLRDTHNSPLHF.